This passage covers 9 T cell receptor beta chains from one sample sequenced in a study of PD-L1 blockade in urothelial cancer. Time point: peripheral blood 6 weeks after treatment start. TCRdb keeps only in-frame clones here, not all; method: immunoSEQ multiplex PCR. The sample has about 130,000 clones, roughly 83% seen once. The source material was PBMCs, sampled around atezolizumab (anti-PD-L1) treatment. Receptor source: a man in his forties or fifties with urothelial cancer.

The chain recombines TRBV6-1 with TRBJ2-3, with 11 bases lining up with TRBD2. Germline CDR1 and CDR2: MNHNS and SASEGT. The CDR3 covers 15 residues. The J segment lost 2 bases and the V segment lost 7 bases, leaving 5 bases of the junction unmatched. The CDR3 bases are TGTGCCAGCAAGAAGGGACTAGCGGACACAGATACGCAGTATTTT. This sequence encodes CASKKGLADTDTQYF.

The chain joins TRBV5-1 to TRBJ2-7, with 8 bases matching TRBD1. Germline loops: CDR1 SGHRS, CDR2 YFSETQ. V gave up 4 bases and J gave up 3 bases; unmatched junction bases: 6. The CDR3 has 14 amino acids. CDR3 coding DNA: TGCGCCAGCAGCATGGGGACAGGTGTCTACGAGCAGTACTTC. Encoded protein: CASSMGTGVYEQYF.

V usage is TRBV6-4 and J usage is TRBJ2-1; tentative D call: TRBD2 (5 bases). The CDR3 totals 13 residues. V lost 5 bases and J lost 4, with 9 bases in between. The germline CDR1 and CDR2 sequences are MRHNA and SNTAGT. Here the CDR3 DNA reads TGTGCCAGCAGTCCGGGGATATACAATGAGCAGTTCTTC. Translation: CASSPGIYNEQFF.

The V gene is TRBV5-1, the J gene TRBJ1-1; tentative D call: TRBD1 (6 bases). This CDR3 spans 14 amino acids. Trimming shortened V by 4 bases and J by 2 bases, and 12 bases separated the two germline ends. Germline loops: CDR1 SGHRS, CDR2 YFSETQ. CDR3 coding DNA: TGCGCCAGCAGCGGACGGACAGACAACACTGAAGCTTTCTTT. Translation: CASSGRTDNTEAFF. Variable domain in full (rest from reference TRBV5-1 and TRBJ1-1): KAGVTQTPRYLIKTRGQQVTLSCSPISGHRSVSWYQQTPGQGLQFLFEYFSETQRNKGNFPGRFSGRQFSNSRSEMNVSTLELGDSALYLCASSGRTDNTEAFFGQGTRLTVV.

The rearrangement links TRBV5-1 to TRBJ2-5; weak D call: TRBD1 (6 bases). The CDR3 loop spans 12 amino acids. CDR1 and CDR2 from the germline V gene are SGHRS and YFSETQ. Trimming shortened V by 4 bases and J by 5 bases, and 9 bases separated the two germline ends. CDR3 DNA sequence: TGCGCCAGCAGCGCAGGGGAGGAGACCCAGTACTTC. This encodes CASSAGEETQYF. Combining the CDR3 with reference TRBV5-1 and TRBJ2-5 gives the whole variable domain KAGVTQTPRYLIKTRGQQVTLSCSPISGHRSVSWYQQTPGQGLQFLFEYFSETQRNKGNFPGRFSGRQFSNSRSEMNVSTLELGDSALYLCASSAGEETQYFGPGTRLLVL.

V and J are TRBV19 and TRBJ1-5; 10 nucleotides agree with TRBD1. After removal of 7 bases from V and 6 bases from J, the junction contained 9 bases not matched to a gene. This CDR3 comprises 15 residues. Germline-derived CDR1 and CDR2 are LNHDA and SQIVND (reference sequence). The CDR3 loop is CASKTPGQGRQPQHF. For the CDR3, the DNA is TGTGCCAGTAAAACCCCGGGACAGGGGCGTCAGCCCCAGCATTTT.

The chain has TRBV7-9 and TRBJ2-2; no definite D call. The CDR3 has 11 residues. The germline V and J ends were trimmed by 5 bases and 6 bases, with 4 bases remaining between them. Germline V lookup: CDR1 SEHNR, CDR2 FQNEAQ (reference sequence). The CDR3 sequence is CASSTAGELFF. Here the CDR3 DNA reads TGTGCCAGCAGCACGGCCGGGGAGCTGTTTTTT.

J is TRBJ2-3 and V is TRBV27; 7 positions match TRBD2. The CDR3 is made up of 16 amino acids. From germline, CDR1 is MNHEY and CDR2 SMNVEV (reference sequence). With 9 bases clipped from V and 3 bases from J, the junction kept 15 bases outside the gene matches. CDR3 nucleotide sequence: TGTGCCAGTCTATCCTTAACGGGAGGCCGAACAGATACGCAGTATTTT. Amino acid sequence: CASLSLTGGRTDTQYF.

The chain is built from TRBV5-6 and TRBJ2-3; 8 positions agree with TRBD2. V was clipped by 3 bases and J by 2 bases; unmatched bases: 5. The germline V gene encodes CDR1 SGHDT and CDR2 YYEEEE. There are 15 residues in the CDR3. CDR3 DNA: TGTGCCAGCAGCTCTAAGCGGGGGAACACAGATACGCAGTATTTT. It encodes CASSSKRGNTDTQYF.